The rows below give T cell receptor beta chains drawn from one sample of a study of vaccination effects on CD4 cells after COVID-19. Sequenced by immunoSEQ multiplex PCR; TCRdb stores in-frame clones only, minus some. The data contain 40,000 to 50,000 clones, around 77% of them singletons. Their cognate antigens are unknown. The specimen was CD4+ T cells from PBMCs cultured with HCoV-NL63 spike peptides, collected before COVID-19 vaccination. The receptor set was obtained from a human donor who received a COVID-19 vaccine. Each CDR3 is given with its conserved first and last residue. Fields, in order: D gene, clone size, J gene, V gene, CDR3 DNA, CDR3 protein. The D gene is left open where the match is weak. For some rows the clone size is stated as once, few or many, or as a class when expanded; others skip it.

>TRBD1|NA|TRBJ2-1|TRBV27
TGTGCCAGCAGTAGTTTCGGGACAGGGAGGCATGAGCAGTTCTTC
CASSSFGTGRHEQFF
>TRBD1|NA|TRBJ1-2|TRBV5-6
TGTGCCAGCAGACCACAGGGGGGAAATAACTATGGCTACACCTTC
CASRPQGGNNYGYTF
>NA|NA|TRBJ2-3|TRBV30
TGTGCCTGGAGTCCCCCCACAGATACGCAGTATTTT
CAWSPPTDTQYF
>TRBD2|NA|TRBJ2-5|TRBV7-3
TGTGCCAGCAGCCCGGACACGTCCGGGGGGGAGACCCAGTACTTC
CASSPDTSGGETQYF
>TRBD1|NA|TRBJ1-2|TRBV6-6
TGTGCCAGCAGGGTGGGACAGGGAAACTATGGCTACACCTTC
CASRVGQGNYGYTF
>NA|NA|TRBJ1-6|TRBV7-2
TGTGCCAGCAGCTGGGGGACAAATAATTCACCCCTCCACTTT
CASSWGTNNSPLHF
>TRBD2|NA|TRBJ2-4|TRBV5-1
TGCGCCAGCAGCTTGGAAGCGGGGGTTGACATTCAGTACTTC
CASSLEAGVDIQYF
>TRBD2|once|TRBJ2-1|TRBV6-2/TRBV6-3
TGTGCCAGCAGTCCCAGCGGGGGCAGGTGGGATGAGCAGTTCTTC
CASSPSGGRWDEQFF
>NA|NA|TRBJ1-3|TRBV9
TGTGCCAGCAGCGTAGATACAGTCTCTGGAAACACCATATATTTT
CASSVDTVSGNTIYF
>NA|NA|TRBJ1-5|TRBV2
TGTGCCAGCAGTTTTCAGGGCAATCAGCCCCAGCATTTT
CASSFQGNQPQHF
>TRBD1|NA|TRBJ1-1|TRBV11-2
TGTGCCAGCAGCTCCAGGACAGGGGCGAACACTGAAGCTTTCTTT
CASSSRTGANTEAFF
>TRBD1|NA|TRBJ1-1|TRBV19
TGTGCCAGTAGTGGTCCCGGGACAGCGAACACTGAAGCTTTCTTT
CASSGPGTANTEAFF
>NA|NA|TRBJ2-1|TRBV7-2
TGTGCCAGCAGCCCGGACTATCCCTCCTACAATGAGCAGTTCTTC
CASSPDYPSYNEQFF
>NA|NA|TRBJ2-6|TRBV12-5
TGTGCTAGTGGTTTGGTACCAGACGGAAAATCTGGGGCCAACGTCCTGACTTTC
CASGLVPDGKSGANVLTF
>TRBD1|NA|TRBJ1-4|TRBV4-1
TGCGCCAGCAGCCAAGGGGGGACAGGGTATATTAAGGCTAATGAAAAACTGTTTTTT
CASSQGGTGYIKANEKLFF
>NA|NA|TRBJ2-1|TRBV19
TGTGCCAGTAGTATAGGCAGTGGCGATGAGCAGTTCTTC
CASSIGSGDEQFF
>TRBD2|NA|TRBJ2-5|TRBV3-1/TRBV3-2
TGTGCCAGCAGCCCCAGCGGGATGGCTGCCACCCAGTACTTC
CASSPSGMAATQYF
>NA|NA|TRBJ1-1|TRBV6-5
TGTGCCAGCACCCTTGACCTGAACACTGAAGCTTTCTTT
CASTLDLNTEAFF
>NA|NA|TRBJ1-2|TRBV2
TGTGCCAGCAGTGAGACGGCGACGGGAGGCTACACCTTC
CASSETATGGYTF
>TRBD1|NA|TRBJ1-2|TRBV6-5
TGTGCCAGCAGTACCGGACAGGGATTAGACTATGGCTACACCTTC
CASSTGQGLDYGYTF
>NA|once|TRBJ2-1|TRBV7-3
TGTGCCAGCAGCGCCGGACCCCTCGTTGAGCAGTTCTTC
CASSAGPLVEQFF
>TRBD2|few|TRBJ2-5|TRBV28
TGTGCCAGCAGTTTTTTGCTAGCGGGGAGGACCCAGTACTTC
CASSFLLAGRTQYF
>TRBD2|NA|TRBJ2-5|TRBV6-2/TRBV6-3
TGTGCCAGCAGTTACTCTCGACTAGCGGGGGCCGGTAAAGAGACCCAGTACTTC
CASSYSRLAGAGKETQYF
>TRBD2|once|TRBJ2-1|TRBV5-1
TGCGCCAGCAGCTTAGTAGCGGGGGGGAACAATGAGCAGTTCTTC
CASSLVAGGNNEQFF
>TRBD2|NA|TRBJ2-5|TRBV5-1
TGCGCCACCTCGGGGGGGGCAAGGGAGACCCAGTACTTC
CATSGGARETQYF
>TRBD2|NA|TRBJ2-3|TRBV6-5
TGTGCCACCTGCAGGCGGGGGGGCGTCACAGATACGCAGTATTTT
CATCRRGGVTDTQYF
>NA|few|TRBJ1-2|TRBV12-3/TRBV12-4
TGTGCCAGCAGTCTCGATATTTATGGCTACACCTTC
CASSLDIYGYTF